These 10 T cell receptor beta chains share one sample of origin, sequenced in a study of liver allograft versus peripheral blood T cells. Turning to the study itself: Comparisons were made between T cell receptor repertoires found in transplanted livers and those circulating in recipients' peripheral blood.

From the reads, TCRdb called clonotypes with MiXCR, one entry per CDR3 protein. The data contain 9,000 to 9,500 distinct CDR3 sequences, 20% of them seen just once; the ten biggest clones take up around 5%. The receptor source for this set is a human patient who had a liver transplant. Certain T cells may be donor cells from the graft.

The chain couples TRBV6-5 to TRBJ2-1, with 7 bases aligning to TRBD2. Germline lookup yields CDR1 MNHEY and CDR2 SVGAGI. The CDR3 is made up of 16 amino acids. This CDR3 reads CAASIHTGTKNNEQFF. As DNA, the CDR3 is TGTGCAGCATCGATCCATACCGGGACTAAAAACAATGAGCAGTTCTTC.

By sample share, this clonotype is medium-sized. This chain uses TRBV29-1 with TRBJ1-5; D remains unclear. Trimming stripped 4 bases from V and 4 bases from J, with 14 bases between. CDR3 size: 14 residues. Looked up from germline, CDR1 is SQVTM and CDR2 is ANQGSEA. The CDR3 sequence is CSVVGVGMNQPQHF. The CDR3 DNA sequence: TGCAGCGTTGTGGGTGTGGGGATGAATCAGCCCCAGCATTTT.

A word on this clonotype: A much larger clone sits a single nucleotide away, making a read error possible. This chain links TRBV29-1 with TRBJ1-6; D ambiguous. Germline lookup yields CDR1 SQVTM and CDR2 ANQGSEA. CDR3 length: 13 residues. Trimming shortened V by 4 bases and J by 10 bases, and 14 bases separated the two germline ends. CDR3 bases: TGCAGCGTTGCAACGGGGAGCGGGTCACCCCTCCACTTT. Its translation: CSVATGSGSPLHF.

This clonotype was recorded at least ten times. The chain employs TRBV6-5 and TRBJ1-1; 7 positions agree with TRBD1. The CDR3 has 13 residues. CDR1 MNHEY and CDR2 SVGAGI come from the germline V gene. V gave up 2 bases and J gave up 6 bases; unmatched junction bases: 3. CDR3: CASSYPGQPEAFF. CDR3 sequence (DNA): TGTGCCAGCAGTTACCCGGGACAGCCTGAAGCTTTCTTT.

This clonotype was seen a handful of times. V gene TRBV28 combines with J gene TRBJ2-1; 8 nucleotides match TRBD1. CDR3 size: 15 residues. Germline-derived CDR1 and CDR2 are MDHEN and SYDVKM. The ends lost 6 bases at V and 0 bases at J; junction bases unmatched: 4. The CDR3 is CASSRGRSSYNEQFF. The CDR3 bases are TGTGCCAGCAGCAGGGGGCGAAGCTCCTACAATGAGCAGTTCTTC.

This clonotype rates as medium-sized (0.01 to 0.1%). V usage is TRBV24-1 and J usage is TRBJ2-5; D perhaps matches TRBD1 (6 bases). The CDR3 runs to 15 residues. The ends were cut back, 4 bases at V and 11 bases at J, with 22 bases in the middle. Germline CDR1 KGHDR, CDR2 SFDVKD. The CDR3 region has the DNA TGTGCCACCAGTGACACGGCAGGGGCCCCGGTTATTCAGTACTTC. Amino acid sequence: CATSDTAGAPVIQYF.

This clonotype is labeled as medium-sized (0.01 to 0.1%). The gene calls are TRBV27 and TRBJ2-1; the D gene is possibly TRBD1 (5 bases). The CDR3 has 14 residues. Looked up from germline, CDR1 is MNHEY and CDR2 is SMNVEV (reference sequence). Trimming pared 7 bases from V and 7 bases from J, leaving 17 bases between. DNA for the CDR3: TGTGCCAGCATGCGGACACCTCCAGGGAATGAGCAGTTCTTC. Its translation is CASMRTPPGNEQFF.

Sample share makes this clonotype medium-sized. The chain links TRBV5-6 to TRBJ2-5; D not certain. CDR3 length equals 14 residues. The V gene's germline CDR1 is SGHDT and CDR2 YYEEEE. V was clipped by 3 bases and J by 7 bases, with 16 bases between them. As DNA, the CDR3 is TGTGCCAGCAGCTCATGGACCCCCCCGCGGACCCAGTACTTC. This gives the protein CASSSWTPPRTQYF.

To note about this clonotype: This likely reflects a read error, since a far larger clone is one base away. The genes are TRBV29-1 and TRBJ2-1; TRBD1 matches at 9 bases. Germline CDR1 reads SQVTM; CDR2 reads ANQGSEA. The CDR3 is made up of 14 amino acids. The V and J ends lost 4 bases and 10 bases, in that order; junction bases with no gene match: 11. In DNA form, the CDR3 reads TGCAGCGTTGCCCTGGGGGGACAGGGCGACGAGCAGTTCTTC. As protein: CSVALGGQGDEQFF.

This clonotype was counted only a few times. The chain is built from TRBV6-6 and TRBJ1-4; TRBD1 matches 8 bases. Germline CDR1 and CDR2: MNHNY and SVGAGI (reference sequence). Trimming removed 4 bases from V and 8 bases from J; junction bases left unmatched: 9. The CDR3 totals 15 residues. The CDR3 DNA is TGTGCCAGCAGTTTACAGGGGGACTTAGGCGAAAAACTGTTTTTT. Translating gives CASSLQGDLGEKLFF.